Described below is a single TCR beta chain sequence and its context. Its target is not known. CDR1 is SNHLY and CDR2 is FYNNEI in the germline V gene. The CDR3 extends over 14 amino acids. Trimming removed 3 bases at V and 4 bases at J, with 13 bases between. The record originates from a study of siplizumab effects on memory and regulatory T cells. The protocol was immunoSEQ multiplex PCR, while the TCRdb copy is restricted to in-frame clones and leaves out a portion. The sample contains 50,000 or so clones, about 90% of which appear only once. A few pairs of donors had their unstimulated naive, memory, effector memory and TEMRA subsets sequenced. Study-wide findings and caveats: Left unconfirmed was the suppressive function of proliferating Tregs from siplizumab cultures. Naive T cells seemed more diverse than memory cells and seemed major alloresponse contributors. Naive or memory phenotype was unassignable for roughly 75-95% of proliferating CD4+ or CD8+ clones.

This clonotype was obtained from a human donor in good health. Sequencing was performed on naive CD8+ T cells sorted from blood. The chain has TRBV2 and TRBJ2-7, with a weak D call TRBD2 (5 bases). This CDR3 reads CASSDSRGGYEQYF. CDR3 bases: TGTGCCAGCAGTGATAGCCGGGGTGGTTACGAGCAGTACTTC.